This TCR beta chain was found in a study of identical twins. Whole-study findings and limits: In beta out-of-frame sequences, the excess sharing between twins was weaker.

CDR1 is MNHEY and CDR2 is SVGAGI in the germline V gene. The CDR3 runs to 14 residues. After removal of 2 bases from V and 4 bases from J, the junction contained 4 bases not matched to a gene. As to this clonotype: Its cognate antigen is unknown.

A template switching step contributed a universal primer site, while unique molecular identifiers were present in the cDNA. TCRdb recomputed calls from the 5' RACE reads with MiXCR, one row per CDR3 protein. The profile shows 350,000 to 400,000 distinct CDR3 sequences, 9% of them singletons. The genes are TRBV6-5 and TRBJ2-7, with 8 nucleotides matching TRBD2. The sample comprised naive T cells sorted from blood. The receptor's source is a woman in her forties or fifties in good health. CDR3 sequence (DNA): TGTGCCAGCAGTTACGGGACTAGACCGTACGAGCAGTACTTC. It encodes CASSYGTRPYEQYF.